These T cell receptor beta chains were read from a single sample in a study of T cell responses to AZD1222 COVID-19 vaccine. Sequenced by immunoSEQ multiplex PCR; TCRdb stores in-frame clones only, minus some. The repertoire holds around 100,000 clones, with roughly 80% as singletons. Specimen: peripheral blood, collected on day 0 of AZD1222 vaccination. These receptor sequences come from an adult in good health. CDR3s include the opening cysteine and the closing phenylalanine or tryptophan. The D gene is left open where the match is weak. Clone size is stated in some rows and not others, as once, few, many or a class when expanded.

V	length	size	J	D	DNA	CDR3
TRBV5-8	15	few	TRBJ2-7	TRBD1	TGTGCCAGCAGTTTATGGGGGACAGAATCCTACGAGCAGTACTTC	CASSLWGTESYEQYF
TRBV6-5	14	-	TRBJ2-5	TRBD2	TGTGCCAGCAGTTACGGGACTAGCGTAGAGACCCAGTACTTC	CASSYGTSVETQYF
TRBV18	14	-	TRBJ1-5	TRBD1	TGTGCCAGCTCACCACAGGGGGCGGCGCAGCCCCAGCATTTT	CASSPQGAAQPQHF
TRBV29-1	15	-	TRBJ2-1	-	TGCAGCGTTGAATTTGTCACAGGGATTCACAGTGAGCAGTTCTTC	CSVEFVTGIHSEQFF
TRBV6-5	13	-	TRBJ2-7	-	TGTGCCAGTTACAGGGGAGGCAGCTACGAGCAGTACTTC	CASYRGGSYEQYF
TRBV7-9	15	-	TRBJ1-6	-	TGTGCCAGCAGCTTAGAGGCGCCAGGGAATTCACCCCTCCACTTT	CASSLEAPGNSPLHF
TRBV4-3	14	-	TRBJ1-5	-	TGCGCCAGCAGCCAGCAACATAGCAATCAGCCCCAGCATTTT	CASSQQHSNQPQHF
TRBV2	13	few	TRBJ2-1	-	TGTGCCAGCAGTAGAGACCGGTCACATGAGCAGTTCTTC	CASSRDRSHEQFF
TRBV11-2	15	-	TRBJ2-2	-	TGTGCCAGCAGCTCCTGGGCAGGGAGGATCGGGGAGCTGTTTTTT	CASSSWAGRIGELFF
TRBV7-9	14	-	TRBJ1-2	-	TGTGCCAGCAGCTTAGCGGGGCAGCTCTATGGCTACACCTTC	CASSLAGQLYGYTF
TRBV12-3/TRBV12-4	12	few	TRBJ1-4	-	TGTGCCAGCAGTTTAAATCAGGGAAAACTGTTTTTT	CASSLNQGKLFF